This T cell receptor (beta chain) was sequenced during a study of T cells in Graves' hyperthyroidism and ophthalmopathy. V gave up 8 bases and J gave up 7 bases; unmatched junction bases: 14. Germline V CDR1 and CDR2: ENHRY, SYGVKD. The CDR3 covers 14 residues. RNA transcripts were the template for amplifying TCR beta CDR3 regions. RT-PCR in the first round (using the HTBI primer set) targeted the TCR CDR3. TCRdb fed the multiplex PCR reads into MiXCR, producing one record per CDR3 protein. This sample has some 620,000 distinct CDR3 sequences, with around 15% found just once. The sample holds many counts of this clonotype.

The source of this sequence is a woman aged 25 to 45 with Graves' hyperthyroidism. This chain connects TRBV10-3 to TRBJ2-7; the match to TRBD2 covers 7 bases. Specimen: blood. The DNA of the CDR3 is TGTGCCATCCGTCCCGCGGGAGAAATACTGGAGCAGTACTTC. It encodes CAIRPAGEILEQYF.